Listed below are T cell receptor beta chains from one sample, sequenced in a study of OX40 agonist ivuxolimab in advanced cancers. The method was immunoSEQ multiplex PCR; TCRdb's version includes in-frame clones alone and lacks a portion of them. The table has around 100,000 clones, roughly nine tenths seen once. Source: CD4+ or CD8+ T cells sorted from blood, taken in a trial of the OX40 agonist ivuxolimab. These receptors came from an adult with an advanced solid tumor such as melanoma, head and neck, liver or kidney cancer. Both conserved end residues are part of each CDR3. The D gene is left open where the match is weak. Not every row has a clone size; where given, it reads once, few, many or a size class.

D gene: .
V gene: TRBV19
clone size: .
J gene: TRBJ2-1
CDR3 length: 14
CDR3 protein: CASSQGGYGNEQFF
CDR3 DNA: TGTGCCAGTAGTCAAGGGGGGTATGGGAATGAGCAGTTCTTC

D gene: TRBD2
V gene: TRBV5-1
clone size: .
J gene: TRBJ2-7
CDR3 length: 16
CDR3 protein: CASSFRLAGGPHEQYF
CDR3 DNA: TGCGCCAGCAGCTTTAGACTAGCGGGAGGGCCCCACGAGCAGTACTTC

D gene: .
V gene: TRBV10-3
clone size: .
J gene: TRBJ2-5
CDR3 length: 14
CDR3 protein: CAIRRGGGSQTQYF
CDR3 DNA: TGTGCCATCAGGAGGGGGGGCGGGAGTCAGACCCAGTACTTC

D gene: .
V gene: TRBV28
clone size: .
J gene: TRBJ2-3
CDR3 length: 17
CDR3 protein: CASSTLPGLASSDTQYF
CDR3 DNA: TGTGCCAGCAGCACACTTCCGGGGCTAGCGTCCTCAGATACGCAGTATTTT

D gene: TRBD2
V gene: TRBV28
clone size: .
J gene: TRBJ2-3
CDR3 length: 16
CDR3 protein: CASSLAGTSGRNTQYF
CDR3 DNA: TGTGCCAGCAGTTTGGCCGGGACTAGCGGGAGAAATACGCAGTATTTT

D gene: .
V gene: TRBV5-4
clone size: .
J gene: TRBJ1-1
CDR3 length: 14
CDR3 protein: CASSLREANTEAFF
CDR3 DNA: TGTGCCAGCAGCTTGCGGGAGGCGAACACTGAAGCTTTCTTT

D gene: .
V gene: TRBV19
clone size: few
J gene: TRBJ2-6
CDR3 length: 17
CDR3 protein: CASGNRQDSSGANVLTF
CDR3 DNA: TGTGCCAGTGGGAACCGACAGGACTCCTCTGGGGCCAACGTCCTGACTTTC

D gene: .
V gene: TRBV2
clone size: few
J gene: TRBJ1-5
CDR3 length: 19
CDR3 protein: CASSEMLRGSGGRNQPQHF
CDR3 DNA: TGTGCCAGCAGTGAAATGCTCAGGGGTTCGGGGGGTCGCAATCAGCCCCAGCATTTT

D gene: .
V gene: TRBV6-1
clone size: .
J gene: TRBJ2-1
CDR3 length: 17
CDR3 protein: CASSEGSGSLSYNEQFF
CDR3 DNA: TGTGCCAGCAGTGAAGGATCGGGATCCCTCTCCTACAATGAGCAGTTCTTC

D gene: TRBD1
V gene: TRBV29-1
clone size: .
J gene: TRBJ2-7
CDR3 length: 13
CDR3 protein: CSAGGQGLLGQYF
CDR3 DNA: TGCAGCGCAGGGGGACAGGGACTCCTAGGTCAGTACTTC

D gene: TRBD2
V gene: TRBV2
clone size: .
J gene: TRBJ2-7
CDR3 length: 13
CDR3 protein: CASRGTSSSEQYF
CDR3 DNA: TGTGCCAGCAGGGGGACTAGCTCCTCGGAACAGTACTTC

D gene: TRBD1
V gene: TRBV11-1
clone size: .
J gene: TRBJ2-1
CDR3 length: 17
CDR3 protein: CASSLVQGAEGINEQFF
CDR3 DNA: TGTGCCAGCAGCTTAGTCCAGGGGGCCGAAGGGATCAATGAGCAGTTCTTC

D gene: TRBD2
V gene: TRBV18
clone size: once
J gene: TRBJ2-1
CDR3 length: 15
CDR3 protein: CASSPGLAGANEQFF
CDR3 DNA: TGTGCCAGCTCACCTGGACTAGCGGGAGCCAATGAGCAGTTCTTC

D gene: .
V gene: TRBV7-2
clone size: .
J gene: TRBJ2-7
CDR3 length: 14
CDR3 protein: CASSLGQGRYEQYF
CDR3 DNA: TGTGCCAGCAGCTTAGGCCAGGGTCGCTACGAGCAGTACTTC

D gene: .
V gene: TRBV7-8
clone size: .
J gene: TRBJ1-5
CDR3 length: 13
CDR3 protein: CASSFDTRGPQHF
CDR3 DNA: TGTGCCAGCAGCTTCGACACCCGAGGGCCCCAGCATTTT

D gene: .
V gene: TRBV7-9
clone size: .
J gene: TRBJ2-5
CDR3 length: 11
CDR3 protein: CASSGSETQYF
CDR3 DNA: TGTGCCAGCAGCGGAAGTGAGACCCAGTACTTC

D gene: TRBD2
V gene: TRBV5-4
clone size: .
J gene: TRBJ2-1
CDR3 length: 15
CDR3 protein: CASSPGLALVNEQFF
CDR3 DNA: TGTGCCAGCAGCCCGGGACTAGCGTTAGTGAATGAGCAGTTCTTC

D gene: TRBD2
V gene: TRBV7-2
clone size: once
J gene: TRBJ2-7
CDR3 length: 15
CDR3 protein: CASSLGAGDPYEQYF
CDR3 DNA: TGTGCCAGCAGCTTAGGCGCGGGAGACCCCTACGAGCAGTACTTC

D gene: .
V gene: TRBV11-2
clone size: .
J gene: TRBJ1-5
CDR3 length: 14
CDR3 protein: CASSRDYRNQPQHF
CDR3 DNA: TGTGCCAGCAGTCGGGATTATCGCAATCAGCCCCAGCATTTT

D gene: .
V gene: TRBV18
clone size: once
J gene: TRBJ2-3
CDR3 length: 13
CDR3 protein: CASSPVTTDTQYF
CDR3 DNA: TGTGCCAGCTCTCCCGTGACTACAGATACGCAGTATTTT

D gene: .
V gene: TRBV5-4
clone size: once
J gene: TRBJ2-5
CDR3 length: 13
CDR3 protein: CASSLTGMETQYF
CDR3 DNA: TGTGCCAGCAGCTTGACAGGGATGGAGACCCAGTACTTC

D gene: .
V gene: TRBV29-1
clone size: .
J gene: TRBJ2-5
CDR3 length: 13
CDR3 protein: CSVVRGIQETQYF
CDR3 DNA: TGCAGCGTTGTAAGGGGGATCCAAGAGACCCAGTACTTC

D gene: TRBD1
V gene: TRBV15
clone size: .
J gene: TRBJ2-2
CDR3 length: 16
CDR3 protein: CATSRARTGRNEELFF
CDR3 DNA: TGTGCCACCAGCAGAGCCCGGACAGGGAGGAATGAGGAGCTGTTTTTT

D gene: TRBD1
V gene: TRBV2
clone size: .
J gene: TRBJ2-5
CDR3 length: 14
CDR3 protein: CASNQDRGQETQYF
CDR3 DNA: TGTGCCAGCAATCAGGACAGGGGCCAAGAGACCCAGTACTTC

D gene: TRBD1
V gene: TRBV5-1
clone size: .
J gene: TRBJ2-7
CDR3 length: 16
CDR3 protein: CASSWSRTGAIHEQYF
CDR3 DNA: TGCGCCAGCAGCTGGTCAAGGACAGGGGCCATCCACGAGCAGTACTTC

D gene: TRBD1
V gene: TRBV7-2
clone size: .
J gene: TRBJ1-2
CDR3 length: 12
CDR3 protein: CASSLDRDGYTF
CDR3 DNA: TGTGCCAGCAGCTTGGACAGGGATGGCTACACCTTC

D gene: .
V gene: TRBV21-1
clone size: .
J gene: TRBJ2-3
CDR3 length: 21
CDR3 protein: CASSGIAGDATSGRAEDTQYF
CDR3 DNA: TGTGCCAGCAGCGGAATAGCAGGGGACGCGACTAGCGGGAGGGCTGAGGATACGCAGTATTTT

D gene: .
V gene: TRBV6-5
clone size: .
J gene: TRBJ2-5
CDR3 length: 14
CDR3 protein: CADRPCRDKETQYF
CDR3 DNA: TGTGCCGACCGCCCTTGCAGGGACAAGGAGACCCAGTACTTC

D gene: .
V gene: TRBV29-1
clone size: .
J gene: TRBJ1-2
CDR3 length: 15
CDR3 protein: CSVEARYDQGDGYTF
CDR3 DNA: TGCAGCGTTGAAGCACGGTATGACCAGGGTGATGGCTACACCTTC

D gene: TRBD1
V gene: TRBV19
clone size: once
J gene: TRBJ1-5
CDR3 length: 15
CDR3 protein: CASKPLGQGNGPQHF
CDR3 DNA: TGTGCCAGTAAACCCCTCGGACAGGGGAACGGGCCCCAGCATTTT

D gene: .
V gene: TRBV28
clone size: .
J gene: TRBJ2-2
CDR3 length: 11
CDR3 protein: CASRFTGELFF
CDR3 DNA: TGTGCCAGCAGATTCACCGGGGAGCTGTTTTTT

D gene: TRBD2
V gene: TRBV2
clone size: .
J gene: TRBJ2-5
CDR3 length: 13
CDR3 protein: CASTLAGEETQYF
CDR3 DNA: TGTGCCAGCACCCTAGCGGGAGAAGAGACCCAGTACTTC

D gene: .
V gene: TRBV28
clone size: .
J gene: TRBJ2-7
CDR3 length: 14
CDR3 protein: CASSLMFGRGEQYF
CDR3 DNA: TGTGCCAGCAGTTTAATGTTCGGCAGGGGAGAGCAGTACTTC

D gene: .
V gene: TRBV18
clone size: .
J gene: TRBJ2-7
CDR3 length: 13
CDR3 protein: CASSQAESYEQYF
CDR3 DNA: TGTGCCAGCTCACAAGCGGAATCCTACGAGCAGTACTTC